One and the same sample provided the 20 T cell receptor beta chains below, sequenced in a study of blood T cells in healthy people across ages. Combining a sample-barcoded 5' primer with a J-beta primer mix, a second PCR ran for about 7 to 12 cycles. Each CDR3 protein is one row after TCRdb ran MiXCR on the 5' RACE reads. The sample gives around 900,000 distinct CDR3 sequences, under 35% of which show up once; around 16% is in the top ten. The sample consisted of blood. The receptors shown here come from an elderly woman in good health.

Comments on this clonotype: Its ends do not fully match the called genes, so a read error is possible. CDR3 bases: TGTGCCGGCAGCGGGGGACTAGCTAGCTACGAGCAGTACTTC. It is translated as CAGSGGLASYEQYF. The chain links TRBV5-4 to TRBJ2-4; 9 positions match TRBD2. The last part of the DNA fits TRBJ2-7 better; the J call may be wrong. This CDR3 has 14 residues. CDR1 is SGHNT and CDR2 is YYREEE in the germline V gene (reference sequence).

This clonotype was seen ten or more times. The genes are TRBV10-3 and TRBJ2-1; TRBD2 matches at 11 bases. Looked up from germline, CDR1 is ENHRY and CDR2 is SYGVKD. J gave up 2 bases and V 2 bases, and 2 bases lay outside the gene matches. This CDR3 is 16 amino acids long. Written as DNA, the CDR3 is TGTGCCATCAGTGAGAGACTAGCGGGAACCTACAATGAGCAGTTCTTC. Its protein is CAISERLAGTYNEQFF.

This chain uses TRBV9 with TRBJ1-5, with no clear D. V shed 0 bases and J shed 6 bases, with 7 bases lying between them. The CDR3 runs to 13 residues. Germline CDR1 and CDR2: SGDLS and YYNGEE. The DNA of the CDR3 is TGTGCCAGCAGCGTAGGTGGGGTTCAGCCCCAGCATTTT. Translation gives CASSVGGVQPQHF.

The chain couples TRBV7-9 to TRBJ2-2; TRBD1 or TRBD2 may be the D gene (5 bases each). Looked up from germline, CDR1 is SEHNR and CDR2 is FQNEAQ (reference sequence). The CDR3 has 15 residues. V shed 6 bases and J shed 1 base, with 12 bases lying between them. The CDR3 coding sequence is TGTGCCAGCAGGACGGGGCCGGGGAACACCGGGGAGCTGTTTTTT. It translates to CASRTGPGNTGELFF.

Comments on this clonotype: A much bigger clone sits one base away, suggesting this may be a read error. The chain employs TRBV4-2 and TRBJ1-1, with D tentatively TRBD1 (5 bases). CDR3 length: 16 residues. The germline V gene has CDR1 LGHNA and CDR2 YNFKEQ. In DNA, the CDR3 is TGTGCCAGCGGCCAGCCAGGGACCTCCCGATACACTGAAGCTTTCTTT. It translates to CASGQPGTSRYTEAFF.

Points on this clonotype: The DNA is omitted, as the CDR3 cannot be located on it reliably, and the CDR3 follows TCRdb's listing. The chain carries TRBV13 and TRBJ2-3; the table's D call TRBD1 went unverified against the DNA. The CDR3 is 17 amino acids in total, end residues counted. Germline V gene sequence: CDR1 PRHDT, CDR2 FYEKMQ (reference sequence). The CDR3 spells CASSLVGQGARTDTQCF.

This sequence joins TRBV20-1 and TRBJ1-6; no firm D call. The CDR3 totals 14 residues. CDR1 is DFQATT, CDR2 SNEGSKA, per germline (reference sequence). With 8 bases removed from V and 13 bases from J, the gap between germline ends came to 24 bases. The CDR3 is CSSAPDRGIGPLHF. The DNA of the CDR3 is TGCAGTTCTGCACCCGACCGGGGAATCGGCCCCCTCCACTTT.

In its sample, this clonotype was seen many times. J is TRBJ2-3 and V is TRBV5-5; 9 bases map to TRBD1. The CDR3 covers 16 residues. The V segment lost 2 bases and the J segment 3 bases; nucleotides outside the gene matches: 7. Germline V gene data show CDR1 as SGHKS and CDR2 as YYEKEE (reference sequence). The CDR3: CASSFLTGTGTDTQYF. The CDR3 nucleotides read TGTGCCAGCAGCTTTCTTACCGGGACAGGGACAGATACGCAGTATTTT.

This clonotype was seen repeatedly, ten times or more. The rearrangement joins TRBV20-1 to TRBJ1-4; TRBD1 matches at 7 bases. CDR3 length: 16 amino acids. In germline, CDR1 is DFQATT, CDR2 SNEGSKA (reference sequence). V trimming: 3 bases; J trimming: 4 bases; junction bases outside the gene matches: 11. The CDR3 DNA follows: TGCAGTGCTAGGGCCGGGACAGCGACACGTAATGAAAAACTGTTTTTT. It encodes CSARAGTATRNEKLFF.

This clonotype turned up a few times. Here the CDR3 reads CASSPTTGGNTEAFF. The CDR3 coding sequence is TGTGCCAGCAGCCCCACTACAGGTGGTAACACTGAAGCTTTCTTT. This chain uses TRBV7-9 with TRBJ1-1; D perhaps matches TRBD1 (5 bases). This CDR3 has 15 residues. Looked up from germline, CDR1 is SEHNR and CDR2 is FQNEAQ (reference sequence). The V end was cut by 5 bases, the J end by 2 bases, with 15 bases between.

This clonotype was observed a few times. V and J are TRBV18 and TRBJ2-3; no clear D gene. The CDR3 loop spans 14 amino acids. Germline values: CDR1 KGHSH, CDR2 LQKENI. V lost 0 bases to trimming and J lost 1 base, with 5 bases between them. The CDR3 reads CASSPPVRTDTQYF. CDR3 DNA: TGTGCCAGCTCACCACCGGTTCGCACAGATACGCAGTATTTT. Full variable domain (outside the CDR3, taken from reference TRBV18 and TRBJ2-3): NAGVMQNPRHLVRRRGQEARLRCSPMKGHSHVYWYRQLPEEGLKFMVYLQKENIIDESGMPKERFSAEFPKEGPSILRIQQVVRGDSAAYFCASSPPVRTDTQYFGPGTRLTVL.

This chain links TRBV6-2 or TRBV6-3 with TRBJ1-6; no clear D. Trimming cost V 5 bases and J 0 bases, with 11 bases left between them. This CDR3 contains 16 residues. Germline loops: CDR1 MNHEY, CDR2 SVGEGT. This chain's CDR3 is CASSADGRSYNSPLHF. The DNA for the CDR3 is TGTGCCAGCAGTGCGGACGGCCGCTCCTATAATTCACCCCTCCACTTT.

In this sample, this clonotype turned up a few times. This sequence joins TRBV2 and TRBJ1-5; 9 positions match TRBD1. V dropped 6 bases and J dropped 2; count of bases not matched to a gene: 8. CDR3 length: 16 amino acids. The V gene's germline CDR1 is SNHLY and CDR2 FYNNEI. CDR3 sequence: CASRRTGDGRNQPQHF. CDR3 nucleotides: TGTGCCAGCAGAAGGACAGGGGATGGGCGCAATCAGCCCCAGCATTTT.

The table lists this clonotype with a few counts. CDR3 in amino acids: CASSETRRTGGIYGYTF. In nucleotides, the CDR3 is TGTGCCAGCAGTGAGACTAGGAGGACAGGGGGCATATATGGCTACACCTTC. The rearrangement links TRBV2 to TRBJ1-2; 11 bases agree with TRBD1. This CDR3 has 17 amino acids. Germline CDR1 is SNHLY and CDR2 is FYNNEI. The junction had 11 bases not matched to a gene; V was cut back by 3 bases and J by 5 bases.

This clonotype occurred many times. This chain uses TRBV4-3 with TRBJ1-4; the D gene is possibly TRBD1 (5 bases). With 2 bases removed from V and 8 bases from J, the gap between germline ends came to 12 bases. From germline, CDR1 is LGHNA and CDR2 YSLEER. The CDR3 loop spans 14 amino acids. For the CDR3, the DNA is TGCGCCAGCAGCCAACAGGGCGATCGGGAAAAACTGTTTTTT. Its protein is CASSQQGDREKLFF.

This clonotype showed up many times. The V gene is TRBV6-2 or TRBV6-3, the J gene TRBJ2-7, with D hard to call. Germline values: CDR1 MNHEY, CDR2 SVGEGT. The CDR3 contains 13 residues. Trimming pared 7 bases from V and 1 base from J, leaving 11 bases between. In nucleotides, the CDR3 is TGTGCCAGCATATCAACAGCTTCCTACGAGCAGTACTTC. Amino acid sequence: CASISTASYEQYF.

Regarding this clonotype: With a much larger clone just one base away, this may be a read error. This rearrangement joins TRBV7-9 to TRBJ2-5; 8 bases line up with TRBD2. The CDR3 is 16 amino acids. Losses at the gene ends were 4 bases for V and 11 bases for J; bases not matched to a gene: 18. The germline V gene has CDR1 SEHNR and CDR2 FQNEAQ (reference sequence). The CDR3 sequence: CASSSRDGGALNEQYF. The CDR3 nucleotides read TGTGCCAGCAGCTCCCGGGACGGGGGGGCTTTGAATGAGCAGTACTTC.

This clonotype was seen just once. This may arise from a read error, as a much more abundant clone is one base away. This rearrangement joins TRBV20-1 to TRBJ2-1; the D gene could be TRBD1 or TRBD2 (6 bases each). The CDR3 contains 14 residues. In germline, CDR1 is DFQATT, CDR2 SNEGSKA (reference sequence). The CDR3 region is CSARPGGSYNGQFF. The CDR3 region has the DNA TGCAGTGCTAGGCCCGGGGGCTCCTACAATGGGCAGTTCTTC.

This clonotype showed up many times. The CDR3 DNA sequence: TGCAGTGCTAGTCCCGGACAGAAGAATTCACCCCTCCACTTT. Translation: CSASPGQKNSPLHF. This chain links TRBV20-1 with TRBJ1-6, with D maybe TRBD1 (6 bases). The ends were cut back, 3 bases at V and 7 bases at J, with 13 bases in the middle. Germline CDR1 reads DFQATT; CDR2 reads SNEGSKA (reference sequence). This CDR3 contains 14 residues.

J is TRBJ2-3 and V is TRBV30, with 7 bases lining up with TRBD1. CDR1 GTSNPN and CDR2 SVGIG come from the germline V gene (reference sequence). This CDR3 has 15 amino acids. The junction had 8 bases not matched to a gene; V was cut back by 0 bases and J by 5 bases. CDR3 region: CAWSVKGAIGDTQYF. CDR3 in DNA: TGTGCCTGGAGTGTAAAGGGGGCGATCGGAGATACGCAGTATTTT. Full variable domain (missing parts from reference TRBV30 and TRBJ2-3): SQTIHQWPATLVQPVGSPLSLECTVEGTSNPNLYWYRQAAGRGLQLLFYSVGIGQISSEVPQNLSASRPQDRQFILSSKKLLLSDSGFYLCAWSVKGAIGDTQYFGPGTRLTVL.